This T cell receptor (beta chain) appears in the sequencing data of a study of blood T cell repertoires in COVID-19. Study in general: Samples of COVID-19 (acute and convalescent) were obtained from the United States, Italy and Spain.

Germline values: CDR1 SGHVS, CDR2 FQNEAQ. CDR3 length equals 16 residues. Unmatched junction bases numbered 9, after V lost 5 bases and J lost 1 base. Measured with immunoSEQ multiplex PCR; TCRdb has only the in-frame clones, and not every one. The table records about 270,000 clones, roughly nine tenths of them present only once. V is TRBV7-8 and J is TRBJ2-7; TRBD1 matches 9 bases. The origin of this receptor is a young woman who had recovered from COVID-19. Material for sequencing was PBMCs or T cells enriched from blood (not recorded which). In DNA form, the CDR3 reads TGTGCCAGCAGCACTAGACCGGGACAGGGATCCTACGAGCAGTACTTC. This encodes CASSTRPGQGSYEQYF.